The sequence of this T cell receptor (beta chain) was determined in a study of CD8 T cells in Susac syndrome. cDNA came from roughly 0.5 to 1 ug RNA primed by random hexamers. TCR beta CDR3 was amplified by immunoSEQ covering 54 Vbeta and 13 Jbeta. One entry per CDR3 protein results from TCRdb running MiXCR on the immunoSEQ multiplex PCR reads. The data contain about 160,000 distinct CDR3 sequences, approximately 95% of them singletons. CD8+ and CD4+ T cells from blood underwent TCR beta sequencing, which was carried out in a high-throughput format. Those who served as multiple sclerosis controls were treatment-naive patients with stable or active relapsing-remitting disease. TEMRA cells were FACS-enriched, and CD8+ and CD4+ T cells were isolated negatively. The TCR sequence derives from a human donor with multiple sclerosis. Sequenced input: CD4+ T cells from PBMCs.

This chain's CDR3 is CSASMAAGAGDEQYF. The CDR3 DNA sequence: TGCAGTGCTAGTATGGCGGCGGGAGCAGGAGACGAGCAGTACTTC. The V gene is TRBV20-1, the J gene TRBJ2-7; 7 positions agree with TRBD2. J lost 5 bases, V lost 3 bases, and 13 bases had no gene match. The CDR3 is made up of 15 amino acids. Per germline, CDR1 DFQATT and CDR2 SNEGSKA (reference sequence).